This entry concerns a single T cell receptor beta chain. Vbeta (60) and Jbeta (13) primers were used in the PCR. Sequenced by immunoSEQ multiplex PCR; TCRdb stores in-frame clones only, minus some. The table shows around 160,000 clones, with around 80% occurring only once. This record comes from a study of cytomegalovirus exposure and HLA in healthy donors. Germline V lookup: CDR1 SGHVS, CDR2 FQNEAQ. The V and J ends lost 1 base and 6 bases respectively, with 7 bases between them. The CDR3 has 13 amino acids. V gene TRBV7-8 combines with J gene TRBJ1-5; D is uncertain. This clonotype was sampled from a woman in her thirties or forties in good health and CMV-seronegative. The sample was PBMCs. The CDR3 here is CASSLDRSQPQHF. CDR3 bases: TGTGCCAGCAGCTTAGACAGAAGTCAGCCCCAGCATTTT.